This entry is about one TCR beta chain. Its antigen is not known. The authors obtained approximately 2 micrograms of genomic DNA from cryopreserved PBMCs for TCR beta libraries. The source of the sample is a study of cytotoxic CD8 clonotypes in ibrutinib-treated CLL. Study conclusions and caveats: Clonality was higher at baseline than in age-matched healthy donors and tracked circulating CD8+ T-cell counts. Sample timing was unmatched between remission and later-progressing patients; lymph nodes unstudied.

Germline loops: CDR1 SNHLY, CDR2 FYNNEI. This CDR3 region has 15 residues. The ends lost 3 bases at V and 6 bases at J; junction bases unmatched: 2. The planned depth of sequencing spanned 1 in 200,000 to 1 in 1 million T cells. Clones were sequenced by immunoSEQ multiplex PCR, and TCRdb holds only the in-frame ones, with some missing. The data contain 300,000 to 400,000 clones, approximately 67% of them singletons. The V and J genes are TRBV2 and TRBJ1-6, with 10 bases lining up with TRBD1. The sequence came from a human donor with chronic lymphocytic leukemia. The specimen comprised PBMCs, sampled after 36 months of ibrutinib treatment. DNA of the CDR3: TGTGCCAGCAGTGAGGGACAGGGGTTTAATTCACCCCTCCACTTT. It codes for CASSEGQGFNSPLHF. Using reference TRBV2 and TRBJ1-6 for the parts outside the CDR3, the full variable domain is EPEVTQTPSHQVTQMGQEVILRCVPISNHLYFYWYRQILGQKVEFLVSFYNNEISEKSEIFDDQFSVERPDGSNFTLKIRSTKLEDSAMYFCASSEGQGFNSPLHFGNGTRLTVT.